This T cell receptor beta chain derives from a study of OX40 agonist ivuxolimab in advanced cancers. Deletions cut 3 bases from V and 7 bases from J, with 13 bases between. Germline V CDR1 and CDR2: SGHRS, YFSETQ. The CDR3 contains 13 residues. Generated by immunoSEQ multiplex PCR, the TCRdb table keeps only in-frame clones and is missing some. The sample holds approximately 91,000 clones; more than 70% are singletons and the top ten take roughly 4.9%. The receptor comes from an adult with an advanced solid tumor such as melanoma, head and neck, liver or kidney cancer. This chain links TRBV5-1 with TRBJ1-2, with a tentative D call TRBD1 (6 bases). This specimen was CD4+ or CD8+ T cells sorted from blood, taken in a trial of the OX40 agonist ivuxolimab. The chain's CDR3 is CASSSPGVSGYTF. DNA of the CDR3: TGCGCCAGCAGCTCCCCAGGGGTGAGTGGCTACACCTTC.